These 2 T cell receptor beta chains came from one sample sequenced in a study of cytomegalovirus exposure and HLA in healthy donors. PCR was performed using 60 Vbeta and 13 Jbeta primers. Using immunoSEQ multiplex PCR, the repertoire was profiled, and TCRdb retains in-frame clones only, with some absent. The data contain 110,000 or so clones, around 81% of them singletons. The sequenced material came from PBMCs. These receptors all stem from a woman in her thirties or forties in good health and CMV-seronegative.

The gene calls are TRBV19 and TRBJ2-3; 7 nucleotides align to TRBD2. The germline V gene has CDR1 LNHDA and CDR2 SQIVND (reference sequence). CDR3 length: 14 residues. With V trimmed by 2 bases and J by 4 bases, 3 bases remained unmatched. CDR3 amino acids: CASSIPGGSDTQYF. The CDR3 DNA is TGTGCCAGTAGTATACCCGGGGGGTCAGATACGCAGTATTTT.

This rearrangement joins TRBV6-1 to TRBJ2-3; D is possibly TRBD2 (6 bases). Germline V gene data show CDR1 as MNHNS and CDR2 as SASEGT. The V end lost 5 bases, the J end lost 0 bases, and 9 bases lay between the germline ends. The CDR3 is 14 amino acids. CDR3: CASSTSLSTDTQYF. In DNA, the CDR3 is TGTGCCAGCAGTACTAGCCTAAGCACAGATACGCAGTATTTT.